What follows are 28 T cell receptor beta chains derived from one specimen sequenced in a study of blood T cell repertoires in COVID-19. Here immunoSEQ multiplex PCR was the method, and the copy in TCRdb shows in-frame clones only, minus some. The data contain 300,000 to 400,000 clones, 88% of them singletons. Sequencing input: PBMCs or T cells enriched from blood (not recorded which). The source is a woman younger than 45 with acute COVID-19.

This clone was detected only a few times. This chain links TRBV5-1 with TRBJ2-2; the D gene is possibly TRBD2 (5 bases). This CDR3 region has 13 residues. V was shortened by 4 bases and J by 6 bases, with 10 bases between the two germline ends. CDR1 is SGHRS, CDR2 YFSETQ, per germline. This chain's CDR3 is CASSTEVSGELFF. CDR3 bases: TGCGCCAGCAGCACGGAGGTGTCCGGGGAGCTGTTTTTT.

This chain links TRBV7-8 with TRBJ2-1; D gene unclear. The germline V and J ends were trimmed by 5 bases and 9 bases, with 8 bases remaining between them. The CDR3 consists of 11 residues. The germline V gene has CDR1 SGHVS and CDR2 FQNEAQ. CDR3: CASSLAGEQFF. The CDR3 nucleotides are TGTGCCAGCAGCCTGGCAGGTGAGCAGTTCTTC.

This clone came up once. The V and J genes are TRBV18 and TRBJ2-3; TRBD1 matches 9 bases. The J segment lost 5 bases and the V segment lost 5 bases, leaving 5 bases of the junction unmatched. CDR1 is KGHSH, CDR2 LQKENI, per germline. This CDR3 has 14 residues. The DNA for the CDR3 is TGTGCCAGCTCAAGGACAGGGGTGGAAGATACGCAGTATTTT. It is translated as CASSRTGVEDTQYF.

The chain recombines TRBV7-2 with TRBJ2-7, with a tentative D call TRBD1 (6 bases). CDR1 SGHTA and CDR2 FQGNSA come from the germline V gene. This CDR3 region has 15 residues. Trimming shortened V by 1 base and J by 9 bases, and 19 bases separated the two germline ends. In nucleotides, the CDR3 is TGTGCCAGCAGCTTAGGGCAGGGGACACTTCGGGGGCAGTACTTC. This encodes CASSLGQGTLRGQYF. The full variable domain, rest sourced from reference TRBV7-2 and TRBJ2-7, is GAGVSQSPSNKVTEKGKDVELRCDPISGHTALYWYRQSLGQGLEFLIYFQGNSAPDKSGLPSDRFSAERTGGSVSTLTIQRTQQEDSAVYLCASSLGQGTLRGQYFGPGTRLTVT.

The chain combines TRBV19 with TRBJ1-5, with D perhaps matching TRBD1 (5 bases). V was pared by 1 base and J by 7 bases, with 14 bases between. The CDR3 runs to 15 residues. Germline CDR1 is LNHDA and CDR2 is SQIVND (reference sequence). The chain's CDR3 is CASSIGTVDRQPQHF. In DNA form, the CDR3 reads TGTGCCAGTAGTATAGGGACGGTAGACAGACAGCCCCAGCATTTT.

The chain employs TRBV7-2 and TRBJ1-6; 7 positions match TRBD1. With 6 bases clipped from V and 7 bases from J, the junction kept 6 bases outside the gene matches. The germline V gene has CDR1 SGHTA and CDR2 FQGNSA. The CDR3 covers 14 residues. The DNA for the CDR3 is TGTGCCAGCAGGCGGGACAGCGCGAATTCACCCCTCCACTTT. Its translation: CASRRDSANSPLHF.

The chain has TRBV7-3 and TRBJ2-4; 7 bases match TRBD2. V gave up 1 base and J gave up 0 bases; unmatched junction bases: 3. In germline, CDR1 is SGHTA, CDR2 FQGTGA. The CDR3 is made up of 16 amino acids. The CDR3 DNA reads TGTGCCAGCAGCTTAAATGGGGGGGTAGCCAAAAACATTCAGTACTTC. Its translation is CASSLNGGVAKNIQYF.

The chain joins TRBV27 to TRBJ1-2, with a weak D call TRBD1 (5 bases). Trimming left V 5 bases short and J 7 bases short, with 14 bases between. The germline V gene has CDR1 MNHEY and CDR2 SMNVEV (reference sequence). The CDR3 has 13 residues. The CDR3 reads CASSRGRGSGYTF. CDR3 bases: TGTGCCAGCAGTAGAGGGAGGGGAAGTGGCTACACCTTC.

This chain links TRBV3-1 (or the pseudogene TRBV3-2) with TRBJ2-1; D might be TRBD1 (6 bases). Germline assignment: CDR1 LGHDT and CDR2 YNNKEL (reference sequence). CDR3 length: 16 residues. V gave up 5 bases and J gave up 0 bases, with 14 bases separating them. The CDR3 is CASSRQTGSSYNEQFF. Here the CDR3 DNA reads TGTGCCAGCAGCAGACAGACAGGTAGCTCCTACAATGAGCAGTTCTTC.

This chain links TRBV3-1 (or the pseudogene TRBV3-2) with TRBJ2-1; D may be TRBD2 (6 bases). There are 15 residues in the CDR3. Germline values: CDR1 LGHDT, CDR2 YNNKEL (reference sequence). Between the trimmed V and J ends, which lost 0 bases and 4 bases, there was a span of 10 bases. The CDR3 DNA reads TGTGCCAGCAGCCAAGAGGCGGGGAGATACAATGAGCAGTTCTTC. Its protein product is CASSQEAGRYNEQFF.

The chain carries TRBV12-3 or TRBV12-4 and TRBJ2-5; the match to TRBD2 covers 7 bases. V was clipped by 5 bases and J by 7 bases; unmatched bases: 4. This CDR3 has 12 residues. The CDR3 coding sequence is TGTGCCAGCAGTATGGGGGAGGGGACCCAGTACTTC. Translated: CASSMGEGTQYF.

The V call is TRBV5-1, the J call TRBJ1-2, with TRBD1 as a possible D gene (5 bases). The germline V gene encodes CDR1 SGHRS and CDR2 YFSETQ. The CDR3 contains 16 residues. V dropped 0 bases and J dropped 2 bases, with 14 bases sitting between them. CDR3 amino acids: CASSLGLVGANYGYTF. The CDR3 coding sequence is TGCGCCAGCAGCTTGGGCTTAGTAGGGGCCAACTATGGCTACACCTTC.

The rearrangement joins TRBV6-5 to TRBJ1-2, with D hard to call. This CDR3 has 15 amino acids. Deletions cut 10 bases from V and 6 bases from J, with 24 bases between. Germline-derived CDR1 and CDR2 are MNHEY and SVGAGI. CDR3: CATKSGQALGNGYTF. The CDR3 DNA sequence: TGTGCCACAAAAAGTGGGCAGGCTCTCGGGAATGGCTACACCTTC.

The rearrangement links TRBV30 to TRBJ1-3; tentative D call: TRBD1 (6 bases). The V end lost 3 bases, the J end lost 0 bases, and 12 bases lay between the germline ends. Germline values: CDR1 GTSNPN, CDR2 SVGIG (reference sequence). The CDR3 has 15 residues. The CDR3 is CAWSYRVNSGNTIYF. The CDR3 region has the DNA TGTGCCTGGAGCTACAGGGTCAACTCTGGAAACACCATATATTTT.

This clone was counted once. This chain links TRBV25-1 with TRBJ1-2; D perhaps matches TRBD1 (6 bases). The germline gives CDR1 MGHDK, CDR2 SYGVNS. Trimming cost V 3 bases and J 2 bases, with 16 bases left between them. This CDR3 is 16 amino acids long. The CDR3 loop reads CASSDPSFQGNYGYTF. In DNA form, the CDR3 reads TGTGCCAGCAGTGATCCATCGTTCCAGGGGAACTATGGCTACACCTTC.

This clone came up a few times. This same CDR3 is encoded by further DNA sequences in the sample. V is TRBV9 and J is TRBJ1-1; 11 bases are shared with TRBD1. The CDR3 covers 14 residues. Germline CDR1 SGDLS, CDR2 YYNGEE. Trimming cost V 3 bases and J 4 bases; bases outside gene matches: 2. The CDR3 bases are TGTGCCAGCAGCGCCGGGACAGGGGGCACTGAAGCTTTCTTT. Its protein is CASSAGTGGTEAFF.

DNA of the CDR3: TGTGCCAGCAGCCCCGGGACACGACCCACAGATACGCAGTATTTT. This gives the protein CASSPGTRPTDTQYF. The V call is TRBV11-2, the J call TRBJ2-3, with D possibly being TRBD1 (6 bases). CDR3 length: 15 residues. Trimming cost V 5 bases and J 2 bases, with 14 bases left between them. Germline lookup yields CDR1 SGHAT and CDR2 FQNNGV.

The chain recombines TRBV5-4 with TRBJ2-6; 7 nucleotides match TRBD1. The CDR3 spans 15 residues. Per the germline V gene, CDR1 is SGHNT and CDR2 is YYREEE (reference sequence). V gave up 2 bases and J gave up 1 base; unmatched junction bases: 0. CDR3: CASSFRGSGANVLTF. The DNA for the CDR3 is TGTGCCAGCAGCTTCAGGGGGTCTGGGGCCAACGTCCTGACTTTC.

This clone appeared a single time. V usage is TRBV9 and J usage is TRBJ1-3, with unresolved D. The CDR3 contains 13 residues. V lost 4 bases and J 4 bases, leaving 9 bases between the germline ends. Germline CDR1 SGDLS, CDR2 YYNGEE. Written as DNA, the CDR3 is TGTGCCAGCAGCATGGCCCCGGGAAACACCATATATTTT. It encodes CASSMAPGNTIYF.

The chain carries TRBV12-2 and TRBJ2-7; the table's D call TRBD2 went unverified against the DNA. TRBV12-2 is annotated as a pseudogene. The CDR3 is 14 amino acids. The CDR3 sequence: CASRLGGGGYEQYF. The CDR3 DNA follows: TGTGCAAGTCGCTTAGGGGGAGGGGGCTACGAGCAGTACTTC.

This chain uses TRBV19 with TRBJ1-1; D not resolved. V lost 7 bases to trimming and J lost 1 base, with 16 bases between them. This CDR3 spans 15 amino acids. CDR1 LNHDA and CDR2 SQIVND come from the germline V gene (reference sequence). CDR3 in DNA: TGTGCCAGTATCCCTCTGGCGGGTCCGAACACTGAAGCTTTCTTT. This gives the protein CASIPLAGPNTEAFF.

This clone has just a few counts. This sequence joins TRBV2 and TRBJ2-7; D may be TRBD1 (5 bases). V was clipped by 8 bases and J by 0 bases, with 20 bases between them. The germline V gene has CDR1 SNHLY and CDR2 FYNNEI. This CDR3 contains 16 residues. The CDR3 reads CASPPIDSNSSYEQYF. The CDR3 DNA is TGTGCCAGCCCGCCGATTGACAGTAACAGCTCCTACGAGCAGTACTTC.

The V gene is TRBV7-9, the J gene TRBJ2-5, with 10 bases that match TRBD1. The J segment lost 4 bases and the V segment lost 5 bases, leaving 4 bases of the junction unmatched. The CDR3 loop spans 14 amino acids. CDR1 and CDR2 from the germline V gene are SEHNR and FQNEAQ (reference sequence). The CDR3 loop reads CASSRTGGGETQYF. CDR3 coding DNA: TGTGCCAGCAGCCGGACAGGGGGTGGAGAGACCCAGTACTTC.

This chain links TRBV11-2 with TRBJ2-1, with 12 bases aligning to TRBD2. The CDR3 sequence is 19 residues long. J gave up 4 bases and V 5 bases, and 15 bases lay outside the gene matches. From germline, CDR1 is SGHAT and CDR2 FQNNGV. CDR3: CASSIRTSGATTRYNEQFF. The CDR3 DNA is TGTGCCAGCAGCATTAGGACTAGCGGGGCCACAACCCGATACAATGAGCAGTTCTTC.

This chain connects TRBV5-4 to TRBJ2-5; 11 bases line up with TRBD2. J was trimmed by 1 base and V by 4 bases; bases with no gene match: 6. The CDR3 length is 16 residues. Germline values: CDR1 SGHNT, CDR2 YYREEE (reference sequence). The CDR3 DNA sequence: TGTGCCAGCAGCCGAAAGCTAGCGGGGGGCCAAGAGACCCAGTACTTC. It yields the protein CASSRKLAGGQETQYF.

This clone was seen a few times. This chain links TRBV9 with TRBJ1-1; the D gene is possibly TRBD1 (5 bases). V dropped 4 bases and J dropped 2 bases, with 12 bases sitting between them. The CDR3 spans 14 residues. CDR1 SGDLS and CDR2 YYNGEE come from the germline V gene. CDR3 residues: CASSQNQGNTEAFF. The CDR3 DNA reads as TGTGCCAGCAGCCAAAACCAGGGAAACACTGAAGCTTTCTTT.

The V call is TRBV29-1, the J call TRBJ1-2, with 8 positions matching TRBD1. With 7 bases clipped from V and 0 bases from J, the junction kept 7 bases outside the gene matches. The CDR3 contains 14 residues. The germline V gene encodes CDR1 SQVTM and CDR2 ANQGSEA. CDR3 in amino acids: CSADNRGANYGYTF. The CDR3 coding sequence is TGCAGCGCCGATAACAGGGGGGCTAACTATGGCTACACCTTC.

This chain uses TRBV4-1 with TRBJ1-1; TRBD1 aligns across 8 bases. V trimming: 3 bases; J trimming: 5 bases; junction bases outside the gene matches: 14. CDR3 size: 17 residues. CDR1 is MGHRA and CDR2 is YSYEKL in the germline V gene. The CDR3, as DNA: TGCGCCAGCAGCCACGGAGACAGGGGAGGCATGAGGACTGAAGCTTTCTTT. As protein: CASSHGDRGGMRTEAFF.